The clone carrying this T cell receptor beta chain was seen a handful of times. The antigen is undetermined. The data derive from a study of response to subunit inactivated influenza vaccine. Regarding the study as a whole: The study's authors posited that every seasonal influenza vaccination enlists few new T cells.

The CDR3 has 15 amino acids. Germline loops: CDR1 MNHEY, CDR2 SVGAGI. V lost 0 bases and J lost 1, with 6 bases in between. TCRdb reprocessed the RT-PCR reads with MiXCR, giving one entry per CDR3 protein. The sample contains some 500,000 distinct CDR3 sequences, 16% of which appear only once. The sample in question was CD4+ T cells sorted from PBMCs, obtained approximately 25 months after vaccination. The TCR comes from a man between 50 and 69 years old who received an inactivated influenza vaccine. V is TRBV6-5 and J is TRBJ2-2; no reliable D call. CDR3 DNA sequence: TGTGCCAGCAGTTACTCGAGACAGAACACCGGGGAGCTGTTTTTT. It encodes CASSYSRQNTGELFF.